One sample yielded the 27 T cell receptor beta chains listed below, sequenced in a study of blood T cell repertoires in COVID-19. The repertoire was sequenced with immunoSEQ multiplex PCR; TCRdb's copy has only in-frame clones and lacks some. This table holds over 250,000 clones, more than 70% found once. Sequences were obtained from PBMCs or T cells enriched from blood (not recorded which). These receptors originate from a woman aged 60-75 years in a cohort exposed to, infected with or recovered from COVID-19 (not recorded which).

The chain carries TRBV3-1 (or the pseudogene TRBV3-2) and TRBJ1-5; TRBD1 matches at 11 bases. CDR3 length equals 18 residues. V was pared by 3 bases and J by 0 bases, with 7 bases of the junction left unmatched. CDR1 and CDR2 (germline): LGHDT, YNNKEL (reference sequence). The CDR3 DNA reads TGTGCCAGCAGCCAGGGGACAGGGGGACGGTATAGCAATCAGCCCCAGCATTTT. Its protein is CASSQGTGGRYSNQPQHF.

CDR3 DNA: TGTGCCAGCAGCGTAGTAGGGGGATGGAACACTGAAGCTTTCTTT. Translated: CASSVVGGWNTEAFF. The rearrangement joins TRBV9 to TRBJ1-1; a possible D gene is TRBD1 (6 bases). The germline V and J ends were trimmed by 0 bases and 1 base, with 10 bases remaining between them. Germline values: CDR1 SGDLS, CDR2 YYNGEE. The CDR3 is made up of 15 amino acids.

The genes are TRBV18 and TRBJ1-1; a possible D gene is TRBD1 (5 bases). Germline V gene data show CDR1 as KGHSH and CDR2 as LQKENI. This CDR3 comprises 15 residues. With 1 base removed from V and 1 base from J, the gap between germline ends came to 10 bases. This chain's CDR3 is CASSPRPTGNTEAFF. In nucleotides, the CDR3 is TGTGCCAGCTCACCACGACCCACAGGGAACACTGAAGCTTTCTTT.

The chain employs TRBV9 and TRBJ2-1; TRBD2 matches 9 bases. Germline-derived CDR1 and CDR2 are SGDLS and YYNGEE. Losses at the gene ends were 2 bases for V and 5 bases for J; bases not matched to a gene: 5. This CDR3 is 15 amino acids long. The CDR3 DNA reads as TGTGCCAGCAGCGTTAGCGGGAGCGTCAACAATGAGCAGTTCTTC. As protein: CASSVSGSVNNEQFF. Using reference TRBV9 and TRBJ2-1 for the parts outside the CDR3, the full variable domain is DSGVTQTPKHLITATGQRVTLRCSPRSGDLSVYWYQQSLDQGLQFLIQYYNGEERAKGNILERFSAQQFPDLHSELNLSSLELGDSALYFCASSVSGSVNNEQFFGPGTRLTVL.

Only one count was recorded for this clone. The chain joins TRBV30 to TRBJ1-6, with D possibly being TRBD1 (6 bases). CDR3 length: 15 residues. Trimming removed 2 bases from V and 10 bases from J, with 18 bases in between. Germline CDR1 is GTSNPN and CDR2 is SVGIG (reference sequence). DNA of the CDR3: TGTGCCTGGAGTCTTCAGCGGGGGGCGCGATCACCCCTCCACTTT. As protein: CAWSLQRGARSPLHF.

Only a few counts were recorded for this clone. V gene TRBV27 combines with J gene TRBJ1-5, with D possibly matching TRBD1 (6 bases). The CDR3 consists of 15 residues. Germline values: CDR1 MNHEY, CDR2 SMNVEV (reference sequence). Trimming cost V 0 bases and J 11 bases, with 17 bases left between them. In DNA form, the CDR3 reads TGTGCCAGCAGTTTATCGCGGCAGGGGTCAAAGGCCCAGCATTTT. Amino acid sequence: CASSLSRQGSKAQHF.

The chain joins TRBV30 to TRBJ2-5; 8 bases are a match to TRBD2. Trimming took 4 bases from V and 6 from J; bases not matched to a gene: 1. The CDR3 has 11 amino acids. CDR1 GTSNPN and CDR2 SVGIG come from the germline V gene (reference sequence). CDR3 protein: CAWIAGKTQYF. The CDR3 DNA reads as TGTGCCTGGATAGCGGGGAAGACCCAGTACTTC. The whole variable domain, remainder taken from reference TRBV30 and TRBJ2-5, is SQTIHQWPATLVQPVGSPLSLECTVEGTSNPNLYWYRQAAGRGLQLLFYSVGIGQISSEVPQNLSASRPQDRQFILSSKKLLLSDSGFYLCAWIAGKTQYFGPGTRLLVL.

The genes are TRBV7-2 and TRBJ1-1, with D maybe TRBD1 (5 bases). The CDR3 has 16 amino acids. The V end was cut by 2 bases, the J end by 8 bases, with 21 bases between. The germline gives CDR1 SGHTA, CDR2 FQGNSA. CDR3: CASSLFSTGERGEAFF. The CDR3 DNA reads as TGTGCCAGCAGCTTATTTTCCACGGGGGAACGAGGGGAAGCTTTCTTT.

V gene TRBV5-6 combines with J gene TRBJ1-6; 8 bases match TRBD1. Germline CDR1 is SGHDT and CDR2 is YYEEEE. There are 15 residues in the CDR3. V gave up 0 bases and J gave up 8 bases; unmatched junction bases: 4. The CDR3 reads CASSLGDRWDSPLHF. CDR3 DNA sequence: TGTGCCAGCAGCTTGGGGGACAGGTGGGATTCACCCCTCCACTTT.

This chain uses TRBV3-1 (or the pseudogene TRBV3-2) with TRBJ2-1, with 9 positions matching TRBD1. The CDR3 contains 14 residues. The V gene end was trimmed by 4 bases and the J gene end by 8 bases; junction bases not matched to a gene: 6. The V gene's germline CDR1 is LGHDT and CDR2 YNNKEL (reference sequence). CDR3 nucleotides: TGTGCCAGCAGCCGCCGACAGGGGGTTGATGAGCAGTTCTTC. This codes for CASSRRQGVDEQFF.

The chain's CDR3 is CASSPGLDRGRGNEQFF. The CDR3 coding sequence is TGTGCCAGCAGCCCAGGGCTGGACAGGGGGCGCGGTAATGAGCAGTTCTTC. The chain couples TRBV11-2 to TRBJ2-1; 11 nucleotides agree with TRBD1. The CDR3 is 17 amino acids. The V segment lost 5 bases and the J segment 7 bases; nucleotides outside the gene matches: 13. CDR1 is SGHAT and CDR2 is FQNNGV in the germline V gene.

The chain has TRBV6-5 and TRBJ2-5, with D perhaps matching TRBD1 (5 bases). Per the germline V gene, CDR1 is MNHEY and CDR2 is SVGAGI. V lost 7 bases and J lost 2, with 14 bases in between. The CDR3 runs to 14 residues. CDR3 in amino acids: CASNKGREQETQYF. The CDR3 DNA sequence: TGTGCCAGCAACAAGGGGCGCGAGCAAGAGACCCAGTACTTC.

The chain employs TRBV11-2 and TRBJ1-3; 7 nucleotides align to TRBD1. J lost 0 bases, V lost 1 base, and 3 bases had no gene match. This CDR3 contains 16 residues. Germline assignment: CDR1 SGHAT and CDR2 FQNNGV. CDR3 nucleotide sequence: TGTGCCAGCAGCTTAGGGGGACAGTCCTCTGGAAACACCATATATTTT. Amino acids: CASSLGGQSSGNTIYF.

The J gene is TRBJ1-2, the V gene TRBV29-1; 9 bases map to TRBD1. The CDR3 is 16 residues long. V lost 3 bases, J lost 0 bases, and 8 bases stayed unmatched. The germline V gene encodes CDR1 SQVTM and CDR2 ANQGSEA. The CDR3 spells CSVDVGQGSANYGYTF. CDR3 DNA: TGCAGCGTTGACGTTGGACAGGGGTCCGCTAACTATGGCTACACCTTC.

The chain combines TRBV5-6 with TRBJ1-1; 8 positions match TRBD1. CDR1 is SGHDT and CDR2 is YYEEEE in the germline V gene. The trim removed 1 base at V and 2 bases at J, leaving 4 bases unmatched. The CDR3 consists of 15 residues. CDR3 sequence (DNA): TGTGCCAGCAGCTTGATAGGACAGGGAAACACTGAAGCTTTCTTT. This gives the protein CASSLIGQGNTEAFF.

This rearrangement joins TRBV11-2 to TRBJ1-3; possibly TRBD1 for D (5 bases). Per germline, CDR1 SGHAT and CDR2 FQNNGV. This CDR3 is 15 amino acids long. The germline V and J ends were trimmed by 4 bases and 0 bases, with 10 bases remaining between them. In DNA, the CDR3 is TGTGCCAGCAGCTCGACAGTTCTCTCTGGAAACACCATATATTTT. Translating it yields CASSSTVLSGNTIYF.

The rearrangement links TRBV30 to TRBJ2-7, with TRBD2 matching over 8 bases. The CDR3 consists of 14 residues. The germline CDR1 and CDR2 sequences are GTSNPN and SVGIG (reference sequence). V shed 0 bases, J shed 4 bases, and the junction held 5 bases outside the gene matches. The CDR3 DNA reads TGTGCCTGGAGTGTAGCGGGAGTAGGATACGAGCAGTACTTC. Protein sequence: CAWSVAGVGYEQYF.

The chain joins TRBV20-1 to TRBJ2-3; 10 nucleotides agree with TRBD1. The CDR3 has 18 residues. Germline CDR1 reads DFQATT; CDR2 reads SNEGSKA (reference sequence). J gave up 3 bases and V 3 bases, and 15 bases lay outside the gene matches. The CDR3 coding sequence is TGCAGTGCTAGTGTTTCTAGGCGGGGACAGGGGAGAACAGATACGCAGTATTTT. Protein product: CSASVSRRGQGRTDTQYF.

The sample holds a few counts of this clone. V is TRBV28 and J is TRBJ1-3; D remains ambiguous. The V and J ends lost 6 bases and 0 bases respectively, with 12 bases between them. The CDR3 loop spans 15 amino acids. CDR1 and CDR2 from the germline V gene are MDHEN and SYDVKM. This CDR3 reads CASSRRTTSGNTIYF. CDR3 sequence (DNA): TGTGCCAGCAGCCGACGGACTACCTCTGGAAACACCATATATTTT.

The chain carries TRBV5-1 and TRBJ2-7; no firm D call. This CDR3 contains 11 residues. Per the germline V gene, CDR1 is SGHRS and CDR2 is YFSETQ. Trimming pared 7 bases from V and 4 bases from J, leaving 9 bases between. CDR3 amino acids: CASASGYEQYF. CDR3 DNA: TGCGCCAGCGCTTCGGGTTACGAGCAGTACTTC. The variable domain in full, with the rest retrieved from reference TRBV5-1 and TRBJ2-7, is KAGVTQTPRYLIKTRGQQVTLSCSPISGHRSVSWYQQTPGQGLQFLFEYFSETQRNKGNFPGRFSGRQFSNSRSEMNVSTLELGDSALYLCASASGYEQYFGPGTRLTVT.

This chain connects TRBV23-1 to TRBJ2-1; 7 nucleotides agree with TRBD2. TRBV23-1 is reported as an ORF; its role is uncertain. This CDR3 has 16 amino acids. The J segment lost 0 bases and the V segment lost 7 bases, leaving 9 bases of the junction unmatched. CDR3 sequence (DNA): TGCGCCAGCACCCCGGAGGGCGGGGGCTCCTACAATGAGCAGTTCTTC. It encodes CASTPEGGGSYNEQFF.

J is TRBJ1-6 and V is TRBV2; D call uncertain. Looked up from germline, CDR1 is SNHLY and CDR2 is FYNNEI. V was shortened by 5 bases and J by 9 bases, with 5 bases between the two germline ends. The CDR3 extends over 11 amino acids. In DNA, the CDR3 is TGTGCCAGCAGTCCGGTTTCACCCCTCCACTTT. Its translation: CASSPVSPLHF.

CDR3 DNA: TGTGCCTGGAGTCGCGGGAGACCCTACGAGCAGTACTTC. Translation: CAWSRGRPYEQYF. The rearrangement joins TRBV30 to TRBJ2-7; 7 nucleotides align to TRBD2. Trimming took 2 bases from V and 2 from J; bases not matched to a gene: 3. This CDR3 comprises 13 residues. The germline CDR1 and CDR2 sequences are GTSNPN and SVGIG (reference sequence).

The chain is built from TRBV5-1 and TRBJ2-7, with 10 nucleotides matching TRBD1. Germline V CDR1 and CDR2: SGHRS, YFSETQ. This CDR3 is 14 amino acids long. J lost 3 bases, V lost 4 bases, and 4 bases had no gene match. CDR3 region: CASSTDRGGYEQYF. Written as DNA, the CDR3 is TGCGCCAGCAGCACGGACAGGGGGGGCTACGAGCAGTACTTC.

V usage is TRBV28 and J usage is TRBJ2-2; D might be TRBD1 (7 bases). V was clipped by 3 bases and J by 4 bases, with 12 bases between them. This CDR3 region has 15 residues. CDR1 is MDHEN, CDR2 SYDVKM, per germline. The CDR3 nucleotides read TGTGCCAGCAGTTTCCAGGGGGGAATCACCGGGGAGCTGTTTTTT. It translates to CASSFQGGITGELFF. Together with reference TRBV28 and TRBJ2-2, the CDR3 gives the full variable domain: DVKVTQSSRYLVKRTGEKVFLECVQDMDHENMFWYRQDPGLGLRLIYFSYDVKMKEKGDIPEGYSVSREKKERFSLILESASTNQTSMYLCASSFQGGITGELFFGEGSRLTVL.

The chain joins TRBV27 to TRBJ2-7, with 10 bases that match TRBD2. The V segment lost 8 bases and the J segment 4 bases; nucleotides outside the gene matches: 23. The CDR3 contains 19 residues. Germline CDR1 and CDR2: MNHEY and SMNVEV (reference sequence). The CDR3 DNA reads TGTGCCAGCTCCCTCGCAGCGGGAGGGCCTTCCCCCTTCCCATACGAGCAGTACTTC. It yields the protein CASSLAAGGPSPFPYEQYF.

The genes are TRBV5-1 and TRBJ2-3; the D gene is possibly TRBD2 (6 bases). The CDR3 is 14 residues long. Trimming cost V 4 bases and J 3 bases, with 12 bases left between them. Germline V gene data show CDR1 as SGHRS and CDR2 as YFSETQ. The CDR3 sequence is CASSPATRTDTQYF. Here the CDR3 DNA reads TGCGCCAGCAGCCCCGCGACTAGAACAGATACGCAGTATTTT.